This TCR beta chain was recovered during a study of identical twins. TCRdb passed the 5' RACE reads through MiXCR, listing each CDR3 protein once. The sample lists about 720,000 distinct CDR3 sequences, roughly 18% occurring once. This clonotype was counted only a few times. Its target is not known. Study-level findings and limits: Excess twin sharing in beta out-of-frame sequences was weaker. Insertions were fewer in abundant cord blood beta clonotypes, whereas memory repertoires showed none of this pattern.

This CDR3 region has 13 residues. The junction had 7 bases not matched to a gene; V was cut back by 5 bases and J by 8 bases. These data also featured in a second study, about T cells expressing NK-cell markers. That paper adds: Seropositivity for HCMV was found in seven of the eight sequenced donors, with one seronegative.

The V call is TRBV12-3 or TRBV12-4, the J call TRBJ2-3; 7 nucleotides match TRBD1. The sequence was collected from a woman aged 18-35 years in good health. Source material: PBMCs. The CDR3 loop reads CASSPTGSGTQYF. CDR3 bases: TGTGCCAGCAGTCCGACAGGGTCAGGTACGCAGTATTTT.